One sample yielded the 4 T cell receptor beta chains listed below, sequenced in a study of B cell selection in AIRE deficiency (dated by TCRdb to about 2019). Conventional CD4 T cells were sorted as CD4+CD127+ cells. The library was obtained by the immunoSEQ multiplex PCR assay. TCRdb provides this immuneACCESS table in a form limited to in-frame rearrangements. Some clones are lacking; in checked studies, under half of them reflect an unresolved V gene, and why the rest are absent is not known. The sample records some 25,000 clones, about 95% of which are singletons. Of the sample, approximately 0.21% falls within the top ten clones. Sequenced input: CD4+CD127+ conventional T cells sorted from PBMCs. The receptors derive from a human donor in good health.

Written as DNA, the CDR3 is TGCAGTGCTAGTCTAGGATACGAGCAGTACTTC. Amino acid sequence: CSASLGYEQYF. This rearrangement joins TRBV20-1 to TRBJ2-7; D is ambiguous. The CDR3 has 11 residues. The V gene's germline CDR1 is DFQATT and CDR2 SNEGSKA (reference sequence). V was trimmed by 3 bases and J by 4 bases, leaving 7 bases between them.

This chain joins TRBV7-2 and TRBJ2-2; 9 bases are a match to TRBD2. Trimming took 5 bases from V and 9 from J; bases not matched to a gene: 10. The CDR3 totals 15 residues. Germline V gene sequence: CDR1 SGHTA, CDR2 FQGNSA. CDR3: CASSTASGAYRELFF. The DNA for the CDR3 is TGTGCCAGCAGCACCGCTAGCGGGGCCTACCGGGAGCTGTTTTTT.

The V call is TRBV29-1, the J call TRBJ1-2; possible D gene TRBD1, 6 bases. The CDR3 is 17 residues long. The ends were cut back, 4 bases at V and 1 base at J, with 22 bases in the middle. Germline loops: CDR1 SQVTM, CDR2 ANQGSEA. The CDR3 reads CSVVAGPGAGNNYGYTF. The CDR3 nucleotides are TGCAGCGTTGTCGCGGGCCCAGGGGCAGGGAATAACTATGGCTACACCTTC. Filled out from reference TRBV29-1 and TRBJ1-2, the complete variable domain reads SAVISQKPSRDICQRGTSLTIQCQVDSQVTMMFWYRQQPGQSLTLIATANQGSEATYESGFVIDKFPISRPNLTFSTLTVSNMSPEDSSIYLCSVVAGPGAGNNYGYTFGSGTRLTVV.

The chain couples TRBV5-7 to TRBJ2-7; 8 nucleotides agree with TRBD1. TRBV5-7 is known as an ORF, though its function is uncertain. Trimming at V came to 3 bases and at J to 0 bases, leaving 11 bases not matched to a gene. The CDR3 sequence is 17 residues long. The CDR3 loop is CASSWGGQGPTSYEQYF. In nucleotides, the CDR3 is TGTGCCAGCAGCTGGGGCGGACAGGGCCCCACCTCCTACGAGCAGTACTTC.